This TCR beta chain was captured by sequencing in a study of control samples from healthy donors and cancer patients. CDR1 is SGHVS and CDR2 is FQNEAQ in the germline V gene. V was pared by 0 bases and J by 6 bases, with 6 bases of the junction left unmatched. The CDR3 sequence is 17 residues long. Measured with immunoSEQ multiplex PCR; TCRdb has only the in-frame clones, and not every one. The sample comprises around 110,000 clones, around 91% of which are singletons, and around 1.1% rests with the top ten. Material for sequencing was PBMCs. The TCR was taken from a woman aged 45-65 years with colorectal cancer. The rearrangement links TRBV7-8 to TRBJ2-1; 12 bases agree with TRBD2. The CDR3 bases are TGTGCCAGCAGCTTAGCGTTTCTAGCGGGAGGGCTCAATGAGCAGTTCTTC. Its translation: CASSLAFLAGGLNEQFF.